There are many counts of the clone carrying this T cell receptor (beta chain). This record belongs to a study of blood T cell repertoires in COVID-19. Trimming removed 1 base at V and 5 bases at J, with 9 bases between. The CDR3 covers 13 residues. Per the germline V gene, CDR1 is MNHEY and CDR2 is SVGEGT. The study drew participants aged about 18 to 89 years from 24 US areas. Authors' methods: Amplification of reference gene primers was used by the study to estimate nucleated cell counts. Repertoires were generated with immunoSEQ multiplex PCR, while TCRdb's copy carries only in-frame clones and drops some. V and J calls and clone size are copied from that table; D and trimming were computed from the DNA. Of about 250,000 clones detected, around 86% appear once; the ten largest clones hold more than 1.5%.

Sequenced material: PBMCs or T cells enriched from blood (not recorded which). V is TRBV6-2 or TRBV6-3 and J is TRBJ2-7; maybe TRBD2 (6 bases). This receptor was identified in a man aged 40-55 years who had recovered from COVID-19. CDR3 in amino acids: CASSYLRDHEQYF. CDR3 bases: TGTGCCAGCAGTTACTTGCGGGACCACGAGCAGTACTTC.